The 17 T cell receptor beta chains below all came from one sample that was sequenced in a study of molecular identifiers for immune sequencing clone quantification. TCRdb re-derived calls from the PCR reads in MiXCR, one entry per CDR3 protein. The sample includes about half a million distinct CDR3 sequences, under 30% seen only once; the top ten take approximately 0.76%. Source material: naive CD8+ T cells from blood, with Jurkat cell RNA spiked in. The subset is: FACS-sorted CD8+CD4-CCR7+CD45RA+ naive T cells. The receptors originated from a human donor in good health. Some libraries in this study had Jurkat cell RNA spiked in.

This clonotype has just one count. V is TRBV9 and J is TRBJ2-2, with 8 bases lining up with TRBD2. CDR3 length: 15 amino acids. Germline CDR1 is SGDLS and CDR2 is YYNGEE. Trimming took 5 bases from V and 4 from J; bases not matched to a gene: 7. CDR3 in DNA: TGTGCCAGCAGGGGTCGGGGGGGTAGCACCGGGGAGCTGTTTTTT. Its translation is CASRGRGGSTGELFF.

This clonotype was detected only a few times. This rearrangement joins TRBV9 to TRBJ1-2; the D gene is possibly TRBD1 (6 bases). V dropped 0 bases and J dropped 3 bases, with 18 bases sitting between them. Germline V gene data show CDR1 as SGDLS and CDR2 as YYNGEE. The length of the CDR3 is 17 residues. CDR3 protein: CASSVDAGVPFDYGYTF. In DNA form, the CDR3 reads TGTGCCAGCAGCGTAGACGCAGGGGTACCTTTTGACTATGGCTACACCTTC. The full variable domain, completed using reference TRBV9 and TRBJ1-2, is DSGVTQTPKHLITATGQRVTLRCSPRSGDLSVYWYQQSLDQGLQFLIQYYNGEERAKGNILERFSAQQFPDLHSELNLSSLELGDSALYFCASSVDAGVPFDYGYTFGSGTRLTVV.

V gene TRBV2 combines with J gene TRBJ2-1; 12 bases are shared with TRBD2. J gave up 7 bases and V 2 bases, and 3 bases lay outside the gene matches. Germline V gene lookup returns CDR1 SNHLY and CDR2 FYNNEI. CDR3 size: 15 residues. Here the CDR3 reads CASSELAGGQNEQFF. CDR3 DNA sequence: TGTGCCAGCAGTGAACTAGCGGGGGGGCAAAATGAGCAGTTCTTC.

This clonotype was detected ten times or more. The chain recombines TRBV29-1 with TRBJ1-1; TRBD1 might be the D (5 bases). Germline CDR1 SQVTM, CDR2 ANQGSEA. This CDR3 is 13 amino acids long. V was pared by 3 bases and J by 0 bases, with 8 bases between. CDR3 sequence (DNA): TGCAGCGTTGATGGGGGGGTGAACACTGAAGCTTTCTTT. The encoded protein is CSVDGGVNTEAFF.

This clonotype came up many times. The V and J genes are TRBV7-9 and TRBJ1-1; perhaps TRBD1 as D (6 bases). The CDR3 sequence is 14 residues long. Germline-derived CDR1 and CDR2 are SEHNR and FQNEAQ (reference sequence). V lost 6 bases and J lost 1, with 12 bases in between. The chain's CDR3 is CASSFPTGNTEAFF. As DNA, the CDR3 is TGTGCCAGCAGTTTCCCGACAGGGAACACTGAAGCTTTCTTT.

This clonotype was seen repeatedly, ten times or more. V is TRBV29-1 and J is TRBJ2-7; 7 nucleotides agree with TRBD2. The V gene end was trimmed by 4 bases and the J gene end by 6 bases; junction bases not matched to a gene: 6. CDR1 and CDR2 from the germline V gene are SQVTM and ANQGSEA. The CDR3 extends over 12 amino acids. CDR3 amino acids: CSVVRGEGEQYF. The CDR3 DNA is TGCAGCGTTGTTCGGGGGGAAGGCGAGCAGTACTTC.

The gene calls are TRBV11-2 and TRBJ2-3; possible D gene TRBD2, 5 bases. CDR3 length equals 14 residues. Germline CDR1 is SGHAT and CDR2 is FQNNGV. The germline V and J ends were trimmed by 2 bases and 6 bases, with 12 bases remaining between them. The CDR3 DNA reads as TGTGCCAGCAGCTTAAAACTAGTGGCCGATACGCAGTATTTT. Translated, it gives CASSLKLVADTQYF.

The V gene is TRBV11-2, the J gene TRBJ2-7, with 7 bases lining up with TRBD2. V lost 3 bases, J lost 4 bases, and 3 bases stayed unmatched. The CDR3 spans 13 residues. Germline CDR1 is SGHAT and CDR2 is FQNNGV. The CDR3 bases are TGTGCCAGCAGCTTCTATAGCGGGTACGAGCAGTACTTC. It yields the protein CASSFYSGYEQYF.

V and J are TRBV7-9 and TRBJ1-1; D gene uncertain. Per germline, CDR1 SEHNR and CDR2 FQNEAQ (reference sequence). The CDR3 totals 15 residues. Trimming removed 1 base at V and 1 base at J, with 10 bases between. CDR3 sequence: CASSLVSGPNTEAFF. The DNA of the CDR3 is TGTGCCAGCAGCTTAGTGTCCGGACCGAACACTGAAGCTTTCTTT.

In this sample, this clonotype turned up many times. V usage is TRBV6-5 and J usage is TRBJ1-1; 7 nucleotides line up with TRBD1. CDR3 length: 14 residues. Germline V gene lookup returns CDR1 MNHEY and CDR2 SVGAGI. The ends lost 2 bases at V and 0 bases at J; junction bases unmatched: 0. The chain's CDR3 is CASSYQGVNTEAFF. Written as DNA, the CDR3 is TGTGCCAGCAGTTACCAGGGGGTGAACACTGAAGCTTTCTTT.

This clonotype appeared a few times. The rearrangement joins TRBV7-2 to TRBJ2-7; 7 bases match TRBD2. In germline, CDR1 is SGHTA, CDR2 FQGNSA. The CDR3 totals 14 residues. V lost 1 base to trimming and J lost 4 bases; unmatched junction nucleotides: 4. The CDR3 nucleotides read TGTGCCAGCAGCTTAGATTTTAGCGGGTACGAGCAGTACTTC. It specifies CASSLDFSGYEQYF.

This clonotype was counted ten times or more. The CDR3 is CASSYIRHGAFF. CDR3 nucleotides: TGTGCCAGCAGTTACATTCGCCATGGAGCTTTCTTT. The chain joins TRBV6-2 or TRBV6-3 to TRBJ1-1; D not certain. V shed 2 bases and J shed 10 bases, with 11 bases lying between them. The CDR3 has 12 residues. Germline CDR1 MNHEY, CDR2 SVGEGT.

This clonotype was found a few times. The chain combines TRBV29-1 with TRBJ1-2, with TRBD1 identical over 7 bases. The J segment lost 4 bases and the V segment lost 0 bases, leaving 8 bases of the junction unmatched. The germline V gene encodes CDR1 SQVTM and CDR2 ANQGSEA. The CDR3 runs to 15 residues. The CDR3, as DNA: TGCAGCGTTGAAGATTGGGACAGTTTCGTCTATGGCTACACCTTC. It encodes CSVEDWDSFVYGYTF.

The chain uses TRBV9 and TRBJ2-3; possibly TRBD1 for D (6 bases). This CDR3 has 15 amino acids. Germline V CDR1 and CDR2: SGDLS, YYNGEE. V was shortened by 0 bases and J by 6 bases, with 14 bases between the two germline ends. CDR3 protein: CASSVAQGPSDTQYF. CDR3 nucleotides: TGTGCCAGCAGCGTAGCCCAGGGGCCGAGTGATACGCAGTATTTT.

This clonotype was seen a handful of times. A read error is likely here: a far larger clone is one base away. The chain joins TRBV5-4 to TRBJ1-1; D uncertain. This CDR3 region has 11 residues. Germline V gene lookup returns CDR1 SGHNT and CDR2 YYREEE (reference sequence). CDR3 nucleotides: TGTGCCGGCAGCCTCTCCACTGAAGCTTTCTTT. Translated, it gives CAGSLSTEAFF.

This clonotype was found once. A much more abundant neighbour one base away suggests this may be a read error. This chain uses TRBV5-1 with TRBJ2-5; 14 bases line up with TRBD2. Trimming took 4 bases from V and 4 from J; bases not matched to a gene: 15. Germline V lookup: CDR1 SGHRS, CDR2 YFSETQ. This CDR3 is built from 19 residues. The CDR3 is CASSIRSGTSGGARETQYF. For the CDR3, the DNA is TGCGCCAGCAGCATACGATCTGGGACTAGCGGGGGAGCTCGAGAGACCCAGTACTTC.

The chain employs TRBV12-3 or TRBV12-4 and TRBJ2-6; a possible D gene is TRBD1 (5 bases). V shed 3 bases and J shed 6 bases, with 12 bases lying between them. The CDR3 runs to 15 residues. CDR3 in DNA: TGTGCCAGCAGTTTGTTAGGGGTGGTGGCCAACGTCCTGACTTTC. This codes for CASSLLGVVANVLTF.